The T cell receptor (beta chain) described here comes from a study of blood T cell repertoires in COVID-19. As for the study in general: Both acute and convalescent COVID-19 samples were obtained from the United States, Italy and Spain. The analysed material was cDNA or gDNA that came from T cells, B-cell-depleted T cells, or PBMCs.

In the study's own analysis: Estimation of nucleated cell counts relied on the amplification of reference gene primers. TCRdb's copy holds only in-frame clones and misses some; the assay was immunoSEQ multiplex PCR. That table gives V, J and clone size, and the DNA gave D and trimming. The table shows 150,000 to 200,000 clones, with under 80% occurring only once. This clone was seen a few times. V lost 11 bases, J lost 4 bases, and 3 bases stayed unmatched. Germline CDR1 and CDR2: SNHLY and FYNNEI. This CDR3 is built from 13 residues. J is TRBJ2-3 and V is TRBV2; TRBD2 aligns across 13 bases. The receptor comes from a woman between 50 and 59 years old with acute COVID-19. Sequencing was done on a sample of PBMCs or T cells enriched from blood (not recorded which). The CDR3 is CAAGLAGADTQYF. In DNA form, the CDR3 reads TGTGCCGCTGGACTAGCGGGGGCAGATACGCAGTATTTT. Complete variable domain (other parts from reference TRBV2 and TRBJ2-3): EPEVTQTPSHQVTQMGQEVILRCVPISNHLYFYWYRQILGQKVEFLVSFYNNEISEKSEIFDDQFSVERPDGSNFTLKIRSTKLEDSAMYFCAAGLAGADTQYFGPGTRLTVL.